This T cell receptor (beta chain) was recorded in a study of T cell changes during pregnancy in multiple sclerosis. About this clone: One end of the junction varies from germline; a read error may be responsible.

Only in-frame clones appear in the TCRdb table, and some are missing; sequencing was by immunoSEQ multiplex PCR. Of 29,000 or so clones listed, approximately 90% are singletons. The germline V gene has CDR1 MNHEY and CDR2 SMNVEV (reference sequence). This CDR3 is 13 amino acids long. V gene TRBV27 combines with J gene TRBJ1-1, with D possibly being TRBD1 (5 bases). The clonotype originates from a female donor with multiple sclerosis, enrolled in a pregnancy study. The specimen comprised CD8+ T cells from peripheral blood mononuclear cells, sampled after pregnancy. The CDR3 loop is CTSSLSRDSQAFF. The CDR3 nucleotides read TGTACCAGCAGTTTATCCCGGGACTCTCAAGCTTTCTTT.